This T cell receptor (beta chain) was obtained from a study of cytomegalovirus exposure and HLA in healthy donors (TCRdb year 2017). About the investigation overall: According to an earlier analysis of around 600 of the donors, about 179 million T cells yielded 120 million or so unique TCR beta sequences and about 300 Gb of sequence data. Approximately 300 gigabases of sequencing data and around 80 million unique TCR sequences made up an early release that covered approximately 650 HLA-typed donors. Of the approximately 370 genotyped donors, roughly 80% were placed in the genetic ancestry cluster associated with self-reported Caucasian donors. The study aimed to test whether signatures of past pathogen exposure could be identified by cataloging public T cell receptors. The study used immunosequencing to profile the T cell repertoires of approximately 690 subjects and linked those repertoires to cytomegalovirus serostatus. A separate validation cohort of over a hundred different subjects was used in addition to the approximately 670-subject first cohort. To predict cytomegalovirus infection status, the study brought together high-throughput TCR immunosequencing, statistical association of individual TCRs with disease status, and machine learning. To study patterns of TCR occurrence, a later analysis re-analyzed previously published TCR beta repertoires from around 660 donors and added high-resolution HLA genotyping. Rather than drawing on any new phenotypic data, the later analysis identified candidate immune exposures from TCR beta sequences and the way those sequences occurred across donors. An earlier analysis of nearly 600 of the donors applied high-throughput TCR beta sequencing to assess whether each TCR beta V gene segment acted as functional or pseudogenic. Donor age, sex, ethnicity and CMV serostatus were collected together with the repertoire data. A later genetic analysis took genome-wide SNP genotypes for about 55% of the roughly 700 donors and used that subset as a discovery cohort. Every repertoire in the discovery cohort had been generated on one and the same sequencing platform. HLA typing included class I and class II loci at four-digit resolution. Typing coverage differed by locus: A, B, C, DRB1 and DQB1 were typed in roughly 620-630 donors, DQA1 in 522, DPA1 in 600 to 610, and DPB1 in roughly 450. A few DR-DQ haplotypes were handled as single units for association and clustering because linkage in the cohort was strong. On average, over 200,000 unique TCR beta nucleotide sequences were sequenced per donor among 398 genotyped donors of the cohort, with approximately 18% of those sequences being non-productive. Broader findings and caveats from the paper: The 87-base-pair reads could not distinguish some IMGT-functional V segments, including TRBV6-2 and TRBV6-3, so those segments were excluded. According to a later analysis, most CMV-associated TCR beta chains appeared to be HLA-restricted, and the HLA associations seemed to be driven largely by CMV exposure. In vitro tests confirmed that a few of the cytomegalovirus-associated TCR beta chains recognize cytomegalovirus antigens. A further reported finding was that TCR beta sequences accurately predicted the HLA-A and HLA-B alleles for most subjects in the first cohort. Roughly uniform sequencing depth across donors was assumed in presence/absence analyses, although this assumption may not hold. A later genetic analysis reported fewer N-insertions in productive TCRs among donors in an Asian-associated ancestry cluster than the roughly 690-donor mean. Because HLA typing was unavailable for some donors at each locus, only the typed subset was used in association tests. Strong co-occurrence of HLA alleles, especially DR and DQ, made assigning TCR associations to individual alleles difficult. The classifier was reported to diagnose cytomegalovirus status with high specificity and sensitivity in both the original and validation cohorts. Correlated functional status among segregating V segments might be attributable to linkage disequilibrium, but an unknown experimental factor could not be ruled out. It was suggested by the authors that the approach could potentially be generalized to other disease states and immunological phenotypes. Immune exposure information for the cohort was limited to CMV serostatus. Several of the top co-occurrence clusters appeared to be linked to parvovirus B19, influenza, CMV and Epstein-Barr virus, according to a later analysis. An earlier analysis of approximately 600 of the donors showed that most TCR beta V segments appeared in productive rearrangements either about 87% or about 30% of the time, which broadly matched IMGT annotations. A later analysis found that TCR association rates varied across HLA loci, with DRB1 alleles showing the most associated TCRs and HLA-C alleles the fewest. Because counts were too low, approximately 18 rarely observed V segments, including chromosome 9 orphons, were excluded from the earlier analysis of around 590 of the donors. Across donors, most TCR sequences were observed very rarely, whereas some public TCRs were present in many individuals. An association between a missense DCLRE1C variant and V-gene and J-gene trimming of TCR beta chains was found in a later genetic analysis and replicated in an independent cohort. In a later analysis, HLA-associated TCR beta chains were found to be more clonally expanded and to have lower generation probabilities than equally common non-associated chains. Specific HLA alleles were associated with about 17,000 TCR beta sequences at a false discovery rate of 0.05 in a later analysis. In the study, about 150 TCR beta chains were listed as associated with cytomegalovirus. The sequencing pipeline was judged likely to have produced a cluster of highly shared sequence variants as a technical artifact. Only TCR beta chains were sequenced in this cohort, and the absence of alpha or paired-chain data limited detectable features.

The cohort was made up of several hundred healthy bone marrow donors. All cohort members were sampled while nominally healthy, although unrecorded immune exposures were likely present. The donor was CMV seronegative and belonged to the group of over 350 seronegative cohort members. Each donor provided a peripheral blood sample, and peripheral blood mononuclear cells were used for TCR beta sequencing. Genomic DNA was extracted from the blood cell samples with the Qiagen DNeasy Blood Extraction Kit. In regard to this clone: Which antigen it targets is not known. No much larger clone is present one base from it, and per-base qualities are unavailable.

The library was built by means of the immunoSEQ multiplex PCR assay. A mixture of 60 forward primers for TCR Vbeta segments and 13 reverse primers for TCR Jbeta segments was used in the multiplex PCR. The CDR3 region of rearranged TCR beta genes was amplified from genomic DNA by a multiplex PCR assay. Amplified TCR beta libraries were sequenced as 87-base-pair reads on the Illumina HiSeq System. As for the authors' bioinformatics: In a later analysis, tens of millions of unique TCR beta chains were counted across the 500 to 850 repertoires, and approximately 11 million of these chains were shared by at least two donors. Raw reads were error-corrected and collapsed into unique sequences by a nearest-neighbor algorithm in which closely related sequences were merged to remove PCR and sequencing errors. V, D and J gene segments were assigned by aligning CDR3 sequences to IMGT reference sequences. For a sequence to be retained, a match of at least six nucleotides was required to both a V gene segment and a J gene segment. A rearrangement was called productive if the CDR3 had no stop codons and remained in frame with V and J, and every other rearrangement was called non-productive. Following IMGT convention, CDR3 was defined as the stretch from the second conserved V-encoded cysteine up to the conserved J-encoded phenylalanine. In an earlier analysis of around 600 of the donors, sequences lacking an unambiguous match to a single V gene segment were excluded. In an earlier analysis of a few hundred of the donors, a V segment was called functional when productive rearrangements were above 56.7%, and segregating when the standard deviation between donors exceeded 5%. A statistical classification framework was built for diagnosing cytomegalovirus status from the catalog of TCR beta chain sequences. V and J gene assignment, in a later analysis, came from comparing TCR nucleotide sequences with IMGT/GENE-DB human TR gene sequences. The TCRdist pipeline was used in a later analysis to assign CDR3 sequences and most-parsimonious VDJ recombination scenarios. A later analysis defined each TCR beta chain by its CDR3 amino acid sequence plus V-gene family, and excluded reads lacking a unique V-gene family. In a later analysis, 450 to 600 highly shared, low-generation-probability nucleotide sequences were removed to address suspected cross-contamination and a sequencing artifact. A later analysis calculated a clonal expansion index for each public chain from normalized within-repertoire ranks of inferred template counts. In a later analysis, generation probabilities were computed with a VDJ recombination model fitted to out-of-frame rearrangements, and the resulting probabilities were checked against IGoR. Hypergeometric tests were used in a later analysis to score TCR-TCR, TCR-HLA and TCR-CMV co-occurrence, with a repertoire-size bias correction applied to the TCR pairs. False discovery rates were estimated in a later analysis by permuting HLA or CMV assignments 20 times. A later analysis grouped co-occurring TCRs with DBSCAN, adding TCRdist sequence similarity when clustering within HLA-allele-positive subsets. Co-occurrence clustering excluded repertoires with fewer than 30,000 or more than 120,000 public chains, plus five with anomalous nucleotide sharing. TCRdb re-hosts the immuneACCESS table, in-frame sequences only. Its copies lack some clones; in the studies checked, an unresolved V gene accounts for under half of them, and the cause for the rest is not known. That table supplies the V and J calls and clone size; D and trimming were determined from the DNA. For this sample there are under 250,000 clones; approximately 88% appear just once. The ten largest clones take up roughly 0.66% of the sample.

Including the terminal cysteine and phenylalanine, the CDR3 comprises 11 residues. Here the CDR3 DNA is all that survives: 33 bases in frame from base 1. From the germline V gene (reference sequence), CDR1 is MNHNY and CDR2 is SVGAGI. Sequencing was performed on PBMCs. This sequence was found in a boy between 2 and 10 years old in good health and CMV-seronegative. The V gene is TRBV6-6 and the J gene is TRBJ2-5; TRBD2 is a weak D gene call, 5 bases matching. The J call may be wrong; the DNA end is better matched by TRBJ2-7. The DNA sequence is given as TGTGCCAGCAGGGGAGCCCACGAGCAGTACTTC. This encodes CASRGAHEQYF.